One TCR beta chain is described in this entry. Germline lookup yields CDR1 MGHRA and CDR2 YSYEKL. This CDR3 spans 14 amino acids. Trimming left V 1 base short and J 1 base short, with 7 bases between. Recruits, aged roughly 18 to 95 years, lived in under 25 US areas. Those designated as exposed participants met a COVID-19 case within 2 weeks before study entry. This sample was included in a study of blood T cell repertoires in COVID-19. Study at large: COVID-19 samples from acute and convalescent phases originated in the United States, Italy and Spain.

Some clones are missing from TCRdb's copy, which holds only in-frame ones; the method was immunoSEQ multiplex PCR. In the table there are about 270,000 clones, 75% to 95% of which are singletons. This sequence originates from a man in his forties who had been exposed to COVID-19. The chain recombines TRBV4-1 with TRBJ1-2; D call uncertain. Sequences were obtained from PBMCs or T cells enriched from blood (not recorded which). The CDR3 loop is CASSQAGLNYGYTF. The CDR3 DNA is TGCGCCAGCAGCCAAGCAGGCCTTAACTATGGCTACACCTTC.